This T cell receptor beta chain was profiled in a study of blood T cell repertoires in COVID-19. The repertoire was sequenced with immunoSEQ multiplex PCR; TCRdb's copy has only in-frame clones and lacks some. The sample records hundreds of thousands of clones, roughly 84% being singletons. CDR1 and CDR2 (germline): SEHNR, FQNEAQ (reference sequence). The CDR3 runs 13 residues. V lost 3 bases and J 6 bases, leaving 10 bases between the germline ends. The sequence derives from a woman over 75 with acute or convalescent COVID-19. Material: peripheral blood. V is TRBV7-9 and J is TRBJ2-3; D might be TRBD2 (5 bases). DNA of the CDR3: TGTGCCAGCAGCTTCGGACGAGGGGATACGCAGTATTTT. Translation: CASSFGRGDTQYF.